Listed below are T cell receptor beta chains from one sample, sequenced in a study of CD8 T cells in Susac syndrome. TCRdb re-derived calls from the immunoSEQ multiplex PCR reads in MiXCR, one entry per CDR3 protein. The sample lists over 120,000 distinct CDR3 sequences, approximately 93% occurring once. The sample consisted of CD4+ T cells from PBMCs. All receptors come from a human donor in good health. Each CDR3 is given with its conserved first and last residue. Each record gives: CDR3 protein, CDR3 DNA, D gene, J gene, clone size, CDR3 length, V gene. D genes are given only for firm matches. The size field is filled for only some rows; it gives once, few, many or a size class.

CDR3: CASSMARRDRGPETQYF
DNA: TGTGCCAGTAGTATGGCCCGCCGGGACAGGGGTCCGGAGACCCAGTACTTC
D: TRBD1
J: TRBJ2-5
size: .
length: 17
V: TRBV19

CDR3: CAWSVGLDQPQHF
DNA: TGTGCCTGGAGTGTAGGGTTGGATCAGCCCCAGCATTTT
D: .
J: TRBJ1-5
size: .
length: 13
V: TRBV30

CDR3: CASRGSGGPYNEQFF
DNA: TGTGCCAGCAGAGGTTCGGGGGGCCCCTACAATGAGCAGTTCTTC
D: .
J: TRBJ2-1
size: .
length: 15
V: TRBV3-1

CDR3: CASSLYSGANTGELFF
DNA: TGTGCCAGCAGCTTATATTCGGGGGCGAACACCGGGGAGCTGTTTTTT
D: .
J: TRBJ2-2
size: .
length: 16
V: TRBV13

CDR3: CASSPGTSGNTIYF
DNA: TGTGCCAGCTCACCAGGGACGAGTGGAAACACCATATATTTT
D: .
J: TRBJ1-3
size: .
length: 14
V: TRBV18

CDR3: CASSGQGNSNQPQHF
DNA: TGTGCCAGCAGCGGACAGGGTAATAGCAATCAGCCCCAGCATTTT
D: TRBD1
J: TRBJ1-5
size: .
length: 15
V: TRBV28

CDR3: CASYSSTDTQYF
DNA: TGCGCCAGTTACTCTAGCACAGATACGCAGTATTTT
D: .
J: TRBJ2-3
size: .
length: 12
V: TRBV5-1

CDR3: CASSVTGGGNTEAFF
DNA: TGTGCCAGCAGTGTGACAGGGGGCGGGAACACTGAAGCTTTCTTT
D: TRBD1
J: TRBJ1-1
size: .
length: 15
V: TRBV27

CDR3: CASSSTALVAKNIQYF
DNA: TGTGCCAGTAGTTCGACAGCGCTAGTAGCCAAAAACATTCAGTACTTC
D: .
J: TRBJ2-4
size: .
length: 16
V: TRBV19

CDR3: CASSSTSGRARYEQYF
DNA: TGTGCCAGCAGCTCGACCAGCGGGAGGGCCAGGTACGAGCAGTACTTC
D: TRBD2
J: TRBJ2-7
size: .
length: 16
V: TRBV5-6

CDR3: CSARSGSETQYF
DNA: TGCAGTGCTAGAAGCGGGAGCGAGACCCAGTACTTC
D: TRBD2
J: TRBJ2-5
size: .
length: 12
V: TRBV20-1

CDR3: CASSASTGTGNTIYF
DNA: TGTGCCAGCAGCGCTTCGACAGGGACTGGAAACACCATATATTTT
D: TRBD1
J: TRBJ1-3
size: .
length: 15
V: TRBV2

CDR3: CASSSPAGRADEQYF
DNA: TGTGCCAGCAGCTCCCCGGCGGGCAGAGCAGACGAGCAGTACTTC
D: .
J: TRBJ2-7
size: once
length: 15
V: TRBV5-4

CDR3: CASSLEQANYEQYF
DNA: TGTGCCAGCAGCTTAGAACAAGCCAACTACGAGCAGTACTTC
D: .
J: TRBJ2-7
size: .
length: 14
V: TRBV7-8

CDR3: CASSVGHIQETQYF
DNA: TGCGCCAGCAGCGTGGGACACATCCAAGAGACCCAGTACTTC
D: .
J: TRBJ2-5
size: .
length: 14
V: TRBV5-1

CDR3: CASSGGQSYGYTF
DNA: TGTGCCAGCAGTGGTGGACAGTCCTATGGCTACACCTTC
D: .
J: TRBJ1-2
size: .
length: 13
V: TRBV12-3/TRBV12-4

CDR3: CAWRGGWDTPFNGYTF
DNA: TGTGCCTGGAGGGGGGGTTGGGACACTCCCTTTAATGGCTACACCTTC
D: .
J: TRBJ1-2
size: .
length: 16
V: TRBV30

CDR3: CSVVASREGDTQYF
DNA: TGCAGCGTTGTAGCGAGTCGCGAGGGAGATACGCAGTATTTT
D: .
J: TRBJ2-3
size: .
length: 14
V: TRBV29-1

CDR3: CASSLKRAEQFF
DNA: TGTGCCAGCAGCTTAAAGAGGGCCGAGCAGTTCTTC
D: .
J: TRBJ2-1
size: few
length: 12
V: TRBV11-1

CDR3: CASSRPQGARANEKLFF
DNA: TGTGCCAGCAGCCGTCCACAGGGGGCGCGAGCTAATGAAAAACTGTTTTTT
D: TRBD1
J: TRBJ1-4
size: .
length: 17
V: TRBV4-2

CDR3: CASSSENTEAFF
DNA: TGTGCCAGCAGTTCCGAGAACACTGAAGCTTTCTTT
D: .
J: TRBJ1-1
size: .
length: 12
V: TRBV2

CDR3: CASSFQGYGYTF
DNA: TGTGCCAGCAGTTTTCAAGGATATGGCTACACCTTC
D: .
J: TRBJ1-2
size: .
length: 12
V: TRBV12-3/TRBV12-4

CDR3: CSAAGATNEKLFF
DNA: TGCAGTGCTGCAGGGGCAACTAATGAAAAACTGTTTTTT
D: .
J: TRBJ1-4
size: .
length: 13
V: TRBV20-1

CDR3: CASSPPGTYGYTF
DNA: TGTGCCAGCAGCCCCCCGGGAACTTATGGCTACACCTTC
D: .
J: TRBJ1-2
size: .
length: 13
V: TRBV7-9

CDR3: CASEGTVGELFF
DNA: TGTGCCAGCGAGGGGACGGTCGGGGAGCTGTTTTTT
D: .
J: TRBJ2-2
size: .
length: 12
V: TRBV12-3/TRBV12-4

CDR3: CASSQGRLAGGLETQYF
DNA: TGCGCCAGCAGCCAAGGTCGACTAGCGGGAGGGCTAGAGACCCAGTACTTC
D: TRBD2
J: TRBJ2-5
size: .
length: 17
V: TRBV4-1

CDR3: CASSLTGDGNTEAFF
DNA: TGCGCCAGCAGCCTGACAGGGGACGGGAACACTGAAGCTTTCTTT
D: TRBD1
J: TRBJ1-1
size: .
length: 15
V: TRBV10-2

CDR3: CSAREGAKTQYF
DNA: TGCAGTGCTAGGGAGGGCGCGAAGACCCAGTACTTC
D: .
J: TRBJ2-5
size: .
length: 12
V: TRBV20-1

CDR3: CASSVALDRGNGYTF
DNA: TGTGCCAGCAGCGTAGCCCTGGACAGGGGGAATGGCTACACCTTC
D: TRBD1
J: TRBJ1-2
size: .
length: 15
V: TRBV9

CDR3: CASSAASGYYNEQFF
DNA: TGTGCCAGCAGCGCGGCTAGCGGGTACTACAATGAGCAGTTCTTC
D: TRBD2
J: TRBJ2-1
size: .
length: 15
V: TRBV9

CDR3: CASSPRGTPTYNEQFF
DNA: TGCGCCAGCAGCCCGCGGGGGACGCCGACCTACAATGAGCAGTTCTTC
D: TRBD2
J: TRBJ2-1
size: once
length: 16
V: TRBV5-1

CDR3: CASINRRILGDTGELFF
DNA: TGTGCCAGCATCAATCGGCGGATCCTTGGGGACACCGGGGAGCTGTTTTTT
D: .
J: TRBJ2-2
size: .
length: 17
V: TRBV5-6

CDR3: CASSQAGQGRIGELFF
DNA: TGTGCCAGCAGCCAGGCGGGGCAGGGAAGGATCGGGGAGCTGTTTTTT
D: .
J: TRBJ2-2
size: .
length: 16
V: TRBV7-8

CDR3: CSASEWEGETQYF
DNA: TGCAGTGCTAGCGAGTGGGAGGGAGAGACCCAGTACTTC
D: TRBD2
J: TRBJ2-5
size: .
length: 13
V: TRBV20-1

CDR3: CASSPRGSLMSGEQYF
DNA: TGTGCCAGCAGCCCCCGGGGTAGCCTTATGAGTGGAGAGCAGTACTTC
D: .
J: TRBJ2-7
size: .
length: 16
V: TRBV5-5

CDR3: CASSPHDTEAFF
DNA: TGTGCCAGCTCACCACACGACACTGAAGCTTTCTTT
D: .
J: TRBJ1-1
size: .
length: 12
V: TRBV18

CDR3: CASMRGTDQPQHF
DNA: TGTGCCAGCATGAGGGGGACGGATCAGCCCCAGCATTTT
D: .
J: TRBJ1-5
size: .
length: 13
V: TRBV6-1

CDR3: CASSPFNKKLFF
DNA: TGTGCCAGCAGCCCTTTCAATAAAAAACTGTTTTTT
D: .
J: TRBJ1-4
size: .
length: 12
V: TRBV12-3/TRBV12-4

CDR3: CASSVLGMNTGELFF
DNA: TGTGCCAGCAGCGTACTAGGGATGAACACCGGGGAGCTGTTTTTT
D: .
J: TRBJ2-2
size: .
length: 15
V: TRBV9

CDR3: CASSDNENTEAFF
DNA: TGTGCCAGCAGCGATAACGAGAACACTGAAGCTTTCTTT
D: .
J: TRBJ1-1
size: .
length: 13
V: TRBV11-3

CDR3: CTSSHDRDVYPQHF
DNA: TGCACCAGCAGCCACGACAGGGACGTATATCCCCAGCATTTT
D: .
J: TRBJ1-5
size: once
length: 14
V: TRBV1

CDR3: CSVDRVEGYTF
DNA: TGCAGCGTTGACAGGGTGGAAGGCTACACCTTC
D: .
J: TRBJ1-2
size: .
length: 11
V: TRBV29-1

CDR3: CASSPNMNTGELFF
DNA: TGTGCCAGCAGTCCAAACATGAACACCGGGGAGCTGTTTTTT
D: .
J: TRBJ2-2
size: .
length: 14
V: TRBV25-1